The 8 T cell receptor beta chains presented below share a single source sample, sequenced in a study of T-cell reconstitution after alpha-beta-depleted transplantation in children. Preparing the TCRbeta library involved the use of unique molecular identifiers. TCRdb itself ran the PCR reads through MiXCR, one entry per CDR3 protein. The data show about 200,000 distinct CDR3 sequences, 5.5% to 7% seen once. The material was PBMCs, obtained before TCRalphabeta/CD19-depleted stem cell transplant. The receptor source for this set is a boy between 2 and 10 years old with acute lymphoblastic leukemia, due to receive a stem cell transplant.

This clonotype was picked up a small number of times. CDR3 nucleotides: TGTGCCAGCCGGTACGGGATCAATCAGCCCCAGCATTTT. It codes for CASRYGINQPQHF. The chain has TRBV6-5 and TRBJ1-5; D call uncertain. Germline-derived CDR1 and CDR2 are MNHEY and SVGAGI. This CDR3 has 13 amino acids. Trimming cost V 8 bases and J 3 bases, with 11 bases left between them.

This clonotype was detected ten times or more. The V gene is TRBV14, the J gene TRBJ2-5, with D perhaps TRBD1 (6 bases). Germline CDR1 is SGHDN and CDR2 is FVKESK. V lost 3 bases to trimming and J lost 3 bases, with 11 bases between them. CDR3 length: 14 amino acids. CDR3 region: CASSHTGTKETQYF. As DNA, the CDR3 is TGTGCCAGCAGCCATACCGGGACAAAAGAGACCCAGTACTTC.

V is TRBV5-1 and J is TRBJ2-1; the match to TRBD1 covers 9 bases. In germline, CDR1 is SGHRS, CDR2 YFSETQ. V lost 3 bases, J lost 9 bases, and 13 bases stayed unmatched. This CDR3 contains 16 residues. The CDR3 here is CASSSVTGGRLGEQFF. The CDR3, as DNA: TGCGCCAGCAGCTCGGTAACAGGGGGCCGTTTGGGTGAGCAGTTCTTC.

This clonotype was counted between two and nine times. The rearrangement uses TRBV20-1 and TRBJ2-3, with D possibly matching TRBD2 (5 bases). The CDR3 sequence is 14 residues long. Germline-derived CDR1 and CDR2 are DFQATT and SNEGSKA (reference sequence). Trimming cost V 6 bases and J 4 bases, with 17 bases left between them. The CDR3 bases are TGCAGTGCGAGGGCCCCCGTCCGCGCAGATACGCAGTATTTT. Its translation: CSARAPVRADTQYF.

In this sample, this clonotype turned up a few times. The chain joins TRBV7-8 to TRBJ1-5; 11 nucleotides line up with TRBD1. The CDR3 length is 16 residues. The V gene end was trimmed by 5 bases and the J gene end by 6 bases; junction bases not matched to a gene: 9. Per germline, CDR1 SGHVS and CDR2 FQNEAQ. CDR3 sequence: CASSTRGGTGGQPQHF. CDR3 nucleotide sequence: TGTGCCAGCAGCACCCGAGGAGGGACAGGGGGTCAGCCCCAGCATTTT.

This clonotype was seen at least ten times. This chain connects TRBV7-9 to TRBJ2-2; D remains ambiguous. This CDR3 comprises 13 residues. Trimming pared 5 bases from V and 6 bases from J, leaving 10 bases between. The germline V gene has CDR1 SEHNR and CDR2 FQNEAQ (reference sequence). CDR3 bases: TGTGCCAGCAGCAGGGATGGCTCCGGGGAGCTGTTTTTT. It is translated as CASSRDGSGELFF.

This clonotype has a count of ten or more. V gene TRBV5-1 combines with J gene TRBJ2-3; no definite D call. The V and J ends lost 7 bases and 5 bases respectively, with 8 bases between them. CDR3 length: 11 amino acids. Germline CDR1 SGHRS, CDR2 YFSETQ. CDR3 protein: CASPVGDTQYF. As DNA, the CDR3 is TGCGCCAGCCCGGTTGGAGATACGCAGTATTTT.

This clonotype was counted ten times or more. J is TRBJ1-1 and V is TRBV29-1, with 7 bases identical to TRBD1. Germline loops: CDR1 SQVTM, CDR2 ANQGSEA. The CDR3 sequence is 15 residues long. V was clipped by 8 bases and J by 0 bases; unmatched bases: 12. The chain's CDR3 is CSYMGAGGLNTEAFF. The CDR3 DNA sequence: TGCAGCTACATGGGGGCAGGGGGGTTGAACACTGAAGCTTTCTTT.